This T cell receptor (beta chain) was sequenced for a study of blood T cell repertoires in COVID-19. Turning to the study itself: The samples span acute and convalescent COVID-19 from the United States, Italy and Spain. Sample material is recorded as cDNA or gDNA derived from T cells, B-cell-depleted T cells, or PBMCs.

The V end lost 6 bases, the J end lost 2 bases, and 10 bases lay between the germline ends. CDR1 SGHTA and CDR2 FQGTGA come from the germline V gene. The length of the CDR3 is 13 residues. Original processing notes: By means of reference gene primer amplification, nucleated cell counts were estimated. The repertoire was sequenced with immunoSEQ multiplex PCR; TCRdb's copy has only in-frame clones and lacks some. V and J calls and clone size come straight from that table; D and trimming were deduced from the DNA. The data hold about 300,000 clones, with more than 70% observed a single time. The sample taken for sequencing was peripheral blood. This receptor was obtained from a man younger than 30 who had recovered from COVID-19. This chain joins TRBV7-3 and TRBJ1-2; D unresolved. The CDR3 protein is CASSLDGNYGYTF. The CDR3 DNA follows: TGTGCCAGCAGTTTAGACGGGAACTATGGCTACACCTTC.